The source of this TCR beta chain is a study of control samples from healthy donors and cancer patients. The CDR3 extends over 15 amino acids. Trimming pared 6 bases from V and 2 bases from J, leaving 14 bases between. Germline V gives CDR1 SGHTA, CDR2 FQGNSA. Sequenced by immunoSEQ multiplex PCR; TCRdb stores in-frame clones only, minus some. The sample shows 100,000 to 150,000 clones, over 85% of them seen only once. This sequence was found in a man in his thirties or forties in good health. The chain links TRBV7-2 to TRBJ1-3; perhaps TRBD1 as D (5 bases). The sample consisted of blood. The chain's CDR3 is CASSDQGSAGNTIYF. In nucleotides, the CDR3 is TGTGCCAGCAGTGACCAGGGATCGGCTGGAAACACCATATATTTT.